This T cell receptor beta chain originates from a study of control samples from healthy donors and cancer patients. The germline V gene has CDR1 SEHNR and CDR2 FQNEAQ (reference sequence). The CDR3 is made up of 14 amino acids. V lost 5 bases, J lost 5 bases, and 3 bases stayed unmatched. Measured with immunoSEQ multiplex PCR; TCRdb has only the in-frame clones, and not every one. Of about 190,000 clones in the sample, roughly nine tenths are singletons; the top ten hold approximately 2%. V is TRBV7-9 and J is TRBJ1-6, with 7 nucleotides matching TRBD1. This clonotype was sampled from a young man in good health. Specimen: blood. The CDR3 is CASSGDRDNSPLHF. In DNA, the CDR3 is TGTGCCAGCAGCGGGGACAGAGATAATTCACCCCTCCACTTT.